This T cell receptor beta chain was observed in a study of T cell changes during pregnancy in multiple sclerosis. The V gene end was trimmed by 3 bases and the J gene end by 11 bases; junction bases not matched to a gene: 10. The CDR3 extends over 13 amino acids. Per germline, CDR1 GTSNPN and CDR2 SVGIG (reference sequence). The table came from immunoSEQ multiplex PCR; TCRdb's copy has only in-frame clones and leaves some out. The table records 40,000 or so clones, 75% to 95% of them present only once. The receptor's source is a female donor in good health, enrolled as a control in a pregnancy study. This rearrangement joins TRBV30 to TRBJ1-1, with 9 nucleotides matching TRBD1. The material was CD4+ T cells from peripheral blood mononuclear cells, obtained in the third trimester of pregnancy. This CDR3 reads CAWSSGQGLLAFF. The DNA of the CDR3 is TGTGCCTGGAGCTCGGGACAGGGCCTTTTGGCTTTCTTT.